The subject of this entry is one T cell receptor beta chain. Germline V gene data show CDR1 as SGHRS and CDR2 as YFSETQ. Unmatched junction bases numbered 11, after V lost 2 bases and J lost 0 bases. The CDR3 spans 19 residues. The data were taken from a study of graft-versus-host responses after intestinal transplantation. Background on the study: Isolated intestinal, liver-intestinal, or multivisceral transplants had been given to the recipients.

The protocol was immunoSEQ multiplex PCR, while the TCRdb copy is restricted to in-frame clones and leaves out a portion. The sample lists under 7,500 clones, 30% to 40% occurring once. Study results and limitations: After transplant, early declines in HvG clones were associated with peak levels of circulating GvH clones. Detection of GvH clones occurred in recipient marrow, and some had their first appearance in ileum or blood.

Plating combined approximately 200,000 CFSE-labeled responder cells with approximately 200,000 irradiated, violet-dye-labeled stimulator cells. The receptor comes from a human patient who was an organ donor for intestinal transplantation. This sequence joins TRBV5-1 and TRBJ1-5; 10 nucleotides agree with TRBD1. The sample in question was alloreactive CD8+ T cells from a mixed lymphocyte reaction culture, obtained before transplantation. Subset specified: CFSE-low proliferating T cells sorted from roughly 6-day pre-transplant mixed lymphocyte reaction (GvH or HvG direction). CDR3 region: CASSFFGGTGDFSNQPQHF. CDR3 DNA sequence: TGCGCCAGCAGCTTTTTTGGCGGGACAGGGGACTTTAGCAATCAGCCCCAGCATTTT.